This TCR beta chain was observed in a study of blood T cell repertoires in COVID-19. This CDR3 is 13 amino acids long. Trimming removed 9 bases at V and 4 bases at J, with 14 bases between. The germline V gene has CDR1 ENHRY and CDR2 SYGVKD. Assay: immunoSEQ multiplex PCR; the TCRdb copy retains only in-frame clones and omits some. There are 250,000 or so clones in the sample; 90% occur only once, and approximately 4% lies in the top ten. The sample consisted of PBMCs or T cells enriched from blood (not recorded which). The chain is built from TRBV10-3 and TRBJ2-3; a weak D match, TRBD1 (7 bases). The sequence was collected from a woman under 40 with acute COVID-19. This CDR3 is CAIRQGEADTQYF. CDR3 bases: TGTGCCATTCGGCAGGGGGAGGCAGATACGCAGTATTTT.